A single T cell receptor (beta chain) is shown here with its context. This CDR3 contains 16 residues. Germline-derived CDR1 and CDR2 are MDHEN and SYDVKM. Trimming stripped 5 bases from V and 6 bases from J, with 20 bases between. Time point denoted: newly diagnosed GD, antithyroid drugs for less than 3 months. PBMCs were the source of the RNA used for TCR sequencing. Construction of the TCR beta libraries employed iRepertoire HTBI primers in conjunction with Arm-PCR of CDR3 regions. TCRdb reanalysed the multiplex PCR reads using MiXCR and keeps one entry per CDR3 protein. The table shows fewer than 550,000 distinct CDR3 sequences, with 16% occurring only once. This entry is derived from a study of regulatory T cells in long-lasting Graves disease. Another study also made use of these data, one on T cells in Graves' hyperthyroidism and ophthalmopathy.

The chain has TRBV28 and TRBJ1-5; no firm D call. The source material was peripheral blood mononuclear cells (PBMCs), sampled at new diagnosis, from a patient treated with antithyroid drugs. The sequence was collected from a woman aged 18-29 years with Graves disease. CDR3 loop: CASSLETAVWGQPQHF. CDR3 in DNA: TGTGCCAGCAGTCTCGAGACTGCAGTGTGGGGTCAGCCCCAGCATTTT. The variable domain in full, with the rest retrieved from reference TRBV28 and TRBJ1-5, is DVKVTQSSRYLVKRTGEKVFLECVQDMDHENMFWYRQDPGLGLRLIYFSYDVKMKEKGDIPEGYSVSREKKERFSLILESASTNQTSMYLCASSLETAVWGQPQHFGDGTRLSIL.